This T cell receptor beta chain stems from a study of blood T cells in healthy people across ages. Regarding this clonotype: At one end, the junction sequence differs from germline, possibly due to a read error.

A sample-barcoded 5' primer and a J-beta primer mix were used in a second PCR of roughly 7 to 12 cycles. Each cDNA molecule, via a template-switch adaptor with 12 random nucleotides, was tagged. TCRdb reanalysed the 5' RACE reads using MiXCR and keeps one entry per CDR3 protein. Of around 700,000 distinct CDR3 sequences listed, around a quarter are singletons. The CDR3 loop spans 15 amino acids. The germline V gene encodes CDR1 MNHEY and CDR2 SVGAGI. These data were also reused for a study on T cells of mothers and their children.

Material: blood. The chain combines TRBV6-5 with TRBJ1-1, with no clear D. The origin of this receptor is a boy aged 10-17 years in good health. The chain's CDR3 is CASSYTISWNTEGFF. CDR3 sequence (DNA): TGTGCCAGCAGTTACACGATCAGTTGGAACACTGAAGGTTTCTTT.